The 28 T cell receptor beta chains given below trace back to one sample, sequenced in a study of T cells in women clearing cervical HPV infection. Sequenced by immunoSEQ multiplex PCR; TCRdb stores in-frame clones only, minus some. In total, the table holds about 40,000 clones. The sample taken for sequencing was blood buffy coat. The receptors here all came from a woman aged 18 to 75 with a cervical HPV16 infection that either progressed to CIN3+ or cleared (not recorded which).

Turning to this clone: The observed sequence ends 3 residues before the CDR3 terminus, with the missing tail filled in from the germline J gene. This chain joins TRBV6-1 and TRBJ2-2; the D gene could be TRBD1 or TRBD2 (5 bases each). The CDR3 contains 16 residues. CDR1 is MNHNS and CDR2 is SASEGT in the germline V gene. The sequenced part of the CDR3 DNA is TGTGCCAGCAGTGAAGGAAAGAGAGGGGCTAATGAAAAG. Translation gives CASSEGKRGANEK. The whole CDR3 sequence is CASSEGKRGANEKLFF.

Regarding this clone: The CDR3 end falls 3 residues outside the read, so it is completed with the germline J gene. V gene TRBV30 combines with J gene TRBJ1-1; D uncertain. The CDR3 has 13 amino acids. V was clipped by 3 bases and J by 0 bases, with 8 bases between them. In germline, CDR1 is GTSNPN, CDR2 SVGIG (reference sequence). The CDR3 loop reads CAWREQVNTEAFF. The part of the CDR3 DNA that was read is TGTGCCTGGAGGGAGCAGGTGAACACTGAA. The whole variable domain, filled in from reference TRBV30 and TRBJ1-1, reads SQTIHQWPATLVQPVGSPLSLECTVEGTSNPNLYWYRQAAGRGLQLLFYSVGIGQISSEVPQNLSASRPQDRQFILSSKKLLLSDSGFYLCAWREQVNTEAFFGQGTRLTVV.

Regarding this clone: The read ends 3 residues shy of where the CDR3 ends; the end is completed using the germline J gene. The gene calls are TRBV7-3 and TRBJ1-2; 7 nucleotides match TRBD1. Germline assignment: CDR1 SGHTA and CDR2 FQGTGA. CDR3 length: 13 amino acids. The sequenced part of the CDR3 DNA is TGTGCCAGCAGCCCTAAAGGGACAGATACC. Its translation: CASSPKGTDT. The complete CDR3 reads CASSPKGTDTYTF.

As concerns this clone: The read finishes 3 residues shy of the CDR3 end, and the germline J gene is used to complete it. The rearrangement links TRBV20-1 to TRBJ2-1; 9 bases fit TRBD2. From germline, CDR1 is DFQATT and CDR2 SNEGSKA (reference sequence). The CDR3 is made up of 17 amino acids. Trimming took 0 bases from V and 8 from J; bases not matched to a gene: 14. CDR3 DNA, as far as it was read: TGCAGTGCTAGAGATCTCATCAAAGGGACTAGCCTCTATGAG. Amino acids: CSARDLIKGTSLYE. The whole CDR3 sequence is CSARDLIKGTSLYEQFF.

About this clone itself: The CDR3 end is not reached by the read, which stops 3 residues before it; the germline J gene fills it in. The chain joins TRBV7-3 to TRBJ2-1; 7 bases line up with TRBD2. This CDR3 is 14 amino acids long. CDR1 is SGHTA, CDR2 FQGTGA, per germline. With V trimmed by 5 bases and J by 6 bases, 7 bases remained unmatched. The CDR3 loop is CASSGDYLSNEQFF. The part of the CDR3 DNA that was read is TGTGCCAGCAGCGGGGACTATCTCAGCAATGAG.

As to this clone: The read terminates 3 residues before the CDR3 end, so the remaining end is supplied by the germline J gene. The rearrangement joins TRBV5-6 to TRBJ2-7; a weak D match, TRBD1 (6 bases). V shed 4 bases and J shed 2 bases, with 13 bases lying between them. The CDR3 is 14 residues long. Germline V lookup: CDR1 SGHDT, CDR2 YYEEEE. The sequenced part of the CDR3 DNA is TGTGCCAGCAGCCTGCTGGACAGAGCCTACGAG. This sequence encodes CASSLLDRAYE. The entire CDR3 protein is CASSLLDRAYEQYF. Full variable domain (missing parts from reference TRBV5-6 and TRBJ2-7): DAGVTQSPTHLIKTRGQQVTLRCSPKSGHDTVSWYQQALGQGPQFIFQYYEEEERQRGNFPDRFSGHQFPNYSSELNVNALLLGDSALYLCASSLLDRAYEQYFGPGTRLTVT.

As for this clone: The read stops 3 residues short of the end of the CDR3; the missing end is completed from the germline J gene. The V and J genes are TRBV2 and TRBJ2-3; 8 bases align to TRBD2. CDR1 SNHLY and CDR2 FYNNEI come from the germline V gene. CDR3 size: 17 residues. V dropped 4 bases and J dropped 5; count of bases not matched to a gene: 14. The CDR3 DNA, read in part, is TGTGCCAGCAGTGCGCTTAGACTAGCGAGAAGGTTAGATACG. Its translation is CASSALRLARRLDT. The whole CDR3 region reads CASSALRLARRLDTQYF.

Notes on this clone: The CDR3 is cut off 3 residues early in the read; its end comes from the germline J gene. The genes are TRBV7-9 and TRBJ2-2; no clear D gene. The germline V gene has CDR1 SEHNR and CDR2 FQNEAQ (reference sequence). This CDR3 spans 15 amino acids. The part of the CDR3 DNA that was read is TGTGCCAGCAGCCTTGACCTCACAACTAATGAAAAG. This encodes CASSLDLTTNEK. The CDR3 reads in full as CASSLDLTTNEKLFF.

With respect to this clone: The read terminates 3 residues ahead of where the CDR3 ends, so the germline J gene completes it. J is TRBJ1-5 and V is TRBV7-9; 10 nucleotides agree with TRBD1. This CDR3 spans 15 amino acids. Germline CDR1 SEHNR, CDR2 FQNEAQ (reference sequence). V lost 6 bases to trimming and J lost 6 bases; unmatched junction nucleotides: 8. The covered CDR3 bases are TGTGCCAGCAGTCCCGGGACAGGGGCCCGTCAGCCC. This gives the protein CASSPGTGARQP. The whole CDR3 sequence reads CASSPGTGARQPQHF.

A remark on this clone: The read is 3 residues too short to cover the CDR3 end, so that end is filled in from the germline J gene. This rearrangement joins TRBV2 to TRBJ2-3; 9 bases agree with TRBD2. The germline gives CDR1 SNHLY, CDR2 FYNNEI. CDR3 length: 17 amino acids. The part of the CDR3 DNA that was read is TGTGCCAGCAGGCCCCGTTGGGGGCGGGAGGGCCTTGAGACG. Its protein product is CASRPRWGREGLET. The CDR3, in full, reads CASRPRWGREGLETQYF.

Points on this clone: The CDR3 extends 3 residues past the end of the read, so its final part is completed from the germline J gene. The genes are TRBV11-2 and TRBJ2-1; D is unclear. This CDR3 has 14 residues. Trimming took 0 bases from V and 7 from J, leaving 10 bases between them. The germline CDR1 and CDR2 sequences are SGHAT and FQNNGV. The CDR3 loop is CASSLDRSRNEQFF. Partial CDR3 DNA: TGTGCCAGCAGCTTAGACCGCTCGAGGAATGAG.

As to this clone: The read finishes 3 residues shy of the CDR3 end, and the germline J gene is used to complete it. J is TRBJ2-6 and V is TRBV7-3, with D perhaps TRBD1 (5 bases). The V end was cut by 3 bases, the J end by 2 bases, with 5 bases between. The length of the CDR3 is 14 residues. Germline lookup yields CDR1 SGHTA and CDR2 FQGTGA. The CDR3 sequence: CASSFRAGANVLTF. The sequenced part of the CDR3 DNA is TGTGCCAGCAGCTTCAGGGCTGGGGCCAACGTC.

The CDR3 DNA, read in part, is TGTGCCAGCAGCTTAAACGGGTCTACTTATGGT. The encoded protein is CASSLNGSTYG. In full, the CDR3 reads CASSLNGSTYGQYF. This chain links TRBV7-4 with TRBJ2-4; no firm D call. Read sequence stops 3 residues before the CDR3 end, and the germline J gene provides the missing end. Germline V gene lookup returns CDR1 SGHVT and CDR2 SQSDAQ. This CDR3 spans 14 amino acids.

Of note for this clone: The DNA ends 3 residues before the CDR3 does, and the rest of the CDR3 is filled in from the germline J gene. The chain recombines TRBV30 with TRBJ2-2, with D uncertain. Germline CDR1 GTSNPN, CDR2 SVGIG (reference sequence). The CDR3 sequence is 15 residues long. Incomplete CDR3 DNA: TGTGCCTGTTCCGAGTGGGCGTCCTATAATTCACCG. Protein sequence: CACSEWASYNSP. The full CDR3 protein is CACSEWASYNSPLFF.

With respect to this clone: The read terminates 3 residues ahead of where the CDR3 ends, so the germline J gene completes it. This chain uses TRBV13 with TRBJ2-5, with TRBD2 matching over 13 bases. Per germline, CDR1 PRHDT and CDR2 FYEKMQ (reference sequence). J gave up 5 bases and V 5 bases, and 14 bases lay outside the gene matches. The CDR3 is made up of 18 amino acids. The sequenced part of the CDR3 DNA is TGTGCCAGCAGCCAAAGACTAGCGGGAGGAAGGGTTGGGGAGACC. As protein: CASSQRLAGGRVGET. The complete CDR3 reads CASSQRLAGGRVGETQYF.

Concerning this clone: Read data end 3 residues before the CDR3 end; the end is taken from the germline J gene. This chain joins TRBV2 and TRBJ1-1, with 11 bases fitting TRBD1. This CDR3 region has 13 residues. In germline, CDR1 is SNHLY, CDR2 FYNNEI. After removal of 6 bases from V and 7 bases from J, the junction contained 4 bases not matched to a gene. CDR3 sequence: CASRGTGGVEAFF. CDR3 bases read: TGTGCCAGCAGGGGGACAGGGGGAGTTGAA.

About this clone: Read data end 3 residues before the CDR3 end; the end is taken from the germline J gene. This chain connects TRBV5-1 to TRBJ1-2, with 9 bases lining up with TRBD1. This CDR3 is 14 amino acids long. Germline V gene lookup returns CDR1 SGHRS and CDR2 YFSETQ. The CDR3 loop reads CASTADRGFEGYTF. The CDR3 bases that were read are TGCGCCAGCACCGCGGACAGGGGTTTCGAGGGC.

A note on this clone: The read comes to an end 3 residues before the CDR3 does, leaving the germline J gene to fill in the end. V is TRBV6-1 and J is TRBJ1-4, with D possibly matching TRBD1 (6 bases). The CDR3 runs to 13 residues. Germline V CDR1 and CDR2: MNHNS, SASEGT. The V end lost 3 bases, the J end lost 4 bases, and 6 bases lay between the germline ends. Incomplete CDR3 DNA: TGTGCCAGCAGTGACAGGGGTAATGAAAAA. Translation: CASSDRGNEK. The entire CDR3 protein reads CASSDRGNEKLFF.

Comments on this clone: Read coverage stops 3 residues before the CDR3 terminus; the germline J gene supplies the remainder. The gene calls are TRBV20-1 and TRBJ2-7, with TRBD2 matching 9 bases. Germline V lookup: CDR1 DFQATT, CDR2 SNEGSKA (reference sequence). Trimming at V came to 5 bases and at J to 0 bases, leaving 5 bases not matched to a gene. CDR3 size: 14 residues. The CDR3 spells CSASLTSGSYEQYF. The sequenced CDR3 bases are TGCAGTGCTTCATTGACTAGCGGCTCCTACGAG.

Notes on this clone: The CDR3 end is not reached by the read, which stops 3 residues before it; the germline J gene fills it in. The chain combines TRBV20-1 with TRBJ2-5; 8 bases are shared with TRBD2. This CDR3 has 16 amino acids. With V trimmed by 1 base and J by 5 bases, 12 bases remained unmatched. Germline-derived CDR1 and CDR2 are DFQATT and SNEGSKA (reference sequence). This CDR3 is CSARVGRGAGWETQYF. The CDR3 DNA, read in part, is TGCAGTGCTAGAGTTGGGCGGGGGGCAGGGTGGGAGACC.

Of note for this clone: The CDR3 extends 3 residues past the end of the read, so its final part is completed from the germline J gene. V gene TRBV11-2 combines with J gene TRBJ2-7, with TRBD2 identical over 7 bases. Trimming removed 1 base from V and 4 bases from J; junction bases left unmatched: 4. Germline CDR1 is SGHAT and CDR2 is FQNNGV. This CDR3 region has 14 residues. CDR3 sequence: CASSLAISGYEQYF. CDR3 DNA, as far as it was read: TGTGCCAGCAGCTTAGCGATTAGCGGGTACGAG.

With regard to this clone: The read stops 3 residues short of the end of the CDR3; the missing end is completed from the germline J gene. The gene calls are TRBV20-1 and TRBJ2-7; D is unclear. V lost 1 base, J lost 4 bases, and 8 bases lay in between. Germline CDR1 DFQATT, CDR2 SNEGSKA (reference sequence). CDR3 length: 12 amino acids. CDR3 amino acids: CSARARGYEQYF. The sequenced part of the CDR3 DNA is TGCAGTGCTAGAGCCCGCGGTTACGAG.

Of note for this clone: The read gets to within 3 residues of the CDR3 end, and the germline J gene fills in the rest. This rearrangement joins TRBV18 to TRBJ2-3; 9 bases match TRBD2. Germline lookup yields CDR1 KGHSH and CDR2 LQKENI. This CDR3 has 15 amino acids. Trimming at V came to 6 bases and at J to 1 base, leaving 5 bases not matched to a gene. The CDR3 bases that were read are TGTGCCAGCTCCCCCCAGCGGGGGGGCACAGATACG. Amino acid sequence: CASSPQRGGTDT. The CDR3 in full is CASSPQRGGTDTQYF.

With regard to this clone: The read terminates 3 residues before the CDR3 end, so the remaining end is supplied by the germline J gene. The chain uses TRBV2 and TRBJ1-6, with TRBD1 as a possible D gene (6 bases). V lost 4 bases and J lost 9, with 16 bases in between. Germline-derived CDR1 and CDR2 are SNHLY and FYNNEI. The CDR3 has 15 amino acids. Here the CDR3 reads CASSAEAGDGSPLHF. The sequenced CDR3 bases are TGTGCCAGCAGTGCCGAGGCAGGGGATGGTTCACCC.

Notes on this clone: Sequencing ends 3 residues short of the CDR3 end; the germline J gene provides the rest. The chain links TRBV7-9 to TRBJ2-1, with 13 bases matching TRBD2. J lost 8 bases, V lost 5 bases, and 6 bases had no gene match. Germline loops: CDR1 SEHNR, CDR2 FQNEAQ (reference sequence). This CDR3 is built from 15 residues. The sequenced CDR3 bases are TGTGCCAGCAGCCCAACTAGCGGGGGGGTCGATGAG. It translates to CASSPTSGGVDE. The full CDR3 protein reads CASSPTSGGVDEQFF. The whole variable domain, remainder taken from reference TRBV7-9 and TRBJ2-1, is DTGVSQNPRHKITKRGQNVTFRCDPISEHNRLYWYRQTLGQGPEFLTYFQNEAQLEKSRLLSDRFSAERPKGSFSTLEIQRTEQGDSAMYLCASSPTSGGVDEQFFGPGTRLTVL.

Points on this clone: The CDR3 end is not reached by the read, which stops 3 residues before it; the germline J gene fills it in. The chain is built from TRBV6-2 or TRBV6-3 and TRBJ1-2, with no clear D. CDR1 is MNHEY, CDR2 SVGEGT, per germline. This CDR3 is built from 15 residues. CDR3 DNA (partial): TGTGCCAGCAGTTCCCGGGGAGCGGGAGAATACGAC. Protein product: CASSSRGAGEYD. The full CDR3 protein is CASSSRGAGEYDYTF.

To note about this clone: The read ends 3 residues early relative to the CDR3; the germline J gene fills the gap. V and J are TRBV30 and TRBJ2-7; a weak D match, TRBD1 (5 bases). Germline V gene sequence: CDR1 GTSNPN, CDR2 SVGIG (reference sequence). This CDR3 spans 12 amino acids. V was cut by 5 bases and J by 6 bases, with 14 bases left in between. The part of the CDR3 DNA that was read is TGTGCCTGGGTCGAGGCAGGGTCCGAG. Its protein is CAWVEAGSE. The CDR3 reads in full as CAWVEAGSEQYF.

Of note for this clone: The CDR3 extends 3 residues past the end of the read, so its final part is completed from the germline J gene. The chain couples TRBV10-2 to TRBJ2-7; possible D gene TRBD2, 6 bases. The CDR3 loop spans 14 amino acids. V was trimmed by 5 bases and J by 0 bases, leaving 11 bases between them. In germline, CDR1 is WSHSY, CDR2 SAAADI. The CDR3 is CASSRDGGSYEQYF. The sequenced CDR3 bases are TGCGCCAGCAGTCGTGACGGGGGCTCCTACGAG.